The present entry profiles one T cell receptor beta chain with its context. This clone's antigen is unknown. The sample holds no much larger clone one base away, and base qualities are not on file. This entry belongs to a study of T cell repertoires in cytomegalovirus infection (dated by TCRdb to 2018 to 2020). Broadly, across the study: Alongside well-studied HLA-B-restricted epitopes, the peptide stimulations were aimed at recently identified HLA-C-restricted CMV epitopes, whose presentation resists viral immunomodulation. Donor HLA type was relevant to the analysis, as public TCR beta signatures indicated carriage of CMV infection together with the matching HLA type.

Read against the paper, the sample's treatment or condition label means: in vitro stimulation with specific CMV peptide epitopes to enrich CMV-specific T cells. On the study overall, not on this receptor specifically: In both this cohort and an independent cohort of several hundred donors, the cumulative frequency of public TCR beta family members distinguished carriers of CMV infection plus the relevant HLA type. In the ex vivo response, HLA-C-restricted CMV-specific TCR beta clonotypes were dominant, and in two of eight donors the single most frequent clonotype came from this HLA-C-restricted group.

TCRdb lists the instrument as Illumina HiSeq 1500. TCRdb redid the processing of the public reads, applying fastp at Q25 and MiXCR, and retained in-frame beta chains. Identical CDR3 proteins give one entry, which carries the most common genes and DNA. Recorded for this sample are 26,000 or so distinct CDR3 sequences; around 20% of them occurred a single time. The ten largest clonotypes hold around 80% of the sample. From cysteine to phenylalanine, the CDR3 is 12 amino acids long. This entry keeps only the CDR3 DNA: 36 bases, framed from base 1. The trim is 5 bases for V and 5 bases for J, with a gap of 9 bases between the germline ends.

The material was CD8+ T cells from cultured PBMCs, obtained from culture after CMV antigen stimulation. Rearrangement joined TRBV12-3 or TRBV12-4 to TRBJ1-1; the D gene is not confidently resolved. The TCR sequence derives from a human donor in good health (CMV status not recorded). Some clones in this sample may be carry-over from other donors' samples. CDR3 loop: CASSPPVTEAFF. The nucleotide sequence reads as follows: TGTGCCAGCAGTCCCCCAGTGACTGAAGCTTTCTTT.